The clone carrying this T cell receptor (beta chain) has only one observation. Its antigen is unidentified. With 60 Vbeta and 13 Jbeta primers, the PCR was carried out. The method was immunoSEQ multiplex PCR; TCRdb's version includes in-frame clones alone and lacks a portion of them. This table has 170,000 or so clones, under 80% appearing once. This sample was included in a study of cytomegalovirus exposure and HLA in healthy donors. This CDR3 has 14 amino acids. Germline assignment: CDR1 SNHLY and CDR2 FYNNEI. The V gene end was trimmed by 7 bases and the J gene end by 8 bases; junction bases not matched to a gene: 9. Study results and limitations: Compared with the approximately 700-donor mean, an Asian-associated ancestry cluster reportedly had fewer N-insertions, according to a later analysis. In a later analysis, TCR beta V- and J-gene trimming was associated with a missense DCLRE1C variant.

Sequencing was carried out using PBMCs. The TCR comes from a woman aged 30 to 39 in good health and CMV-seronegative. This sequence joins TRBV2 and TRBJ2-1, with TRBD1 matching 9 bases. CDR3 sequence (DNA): TGTGCCAGCATGTGGGACAGGGTCTCGGATGAGCAGTTCTTC. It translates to CASMWDRVSDEQFF.